The 25 T cell receptor beta chains below all came from one sample that was sequenced in a study of shared clonotypes between healthy human individuals. Measured with immunoSEQ multiplex PCR; TCRdb has only the in-frame clones, and not every one. The table lists fewer than 200,000 clones, around 63% of them singletons, with 10% in the top ten. The specimen sequenced was memory CD4+ T cells sorted from blood. The subset here: CD45RA-negative fraction. Every receptor here comes from a man younger than 45 in good health.

This chain connects TRBV15 to TRBJ1-5, with a tentative D call TRBD1 (6 bases). The length of the CDR3 is 14 residues. V was cut by 3 bases and J by 4 bases, with 10 bases left in between. CDR1 is LNHNV and CDR2 is YYDKDF in the germline V gene (reference sequence). The CDR3 sequence: CATSRRQDNQPQHF. CDR3 nucleotides: TGTGCCACCAGCAGGAGACAGGATAATCAGCCCCAGCATTTT. Based on the CDR3 plus reference TRBV15 and TRBJ1-5, the full variable domain is DAMVIQNPRYQVTQFGKPVTLSCSQTLNHNVMYWYQQKSSQAPKLLFHYYDKDFNNEADTPDNFQSRRPNTSFCFLDIRSPGLGDTAMYLCATSRRQDNQPQHFGDGTRLSIL.

V is TRBV28 and J is TRBJ2-1; possible D gene TRBD1, 5 bases. Germline V gives CDR1 MDHEN, CDR2 SYDVKM. V was shortened by 2 bases and J by 0 bases, with 14 bases between the two germline ends. The CDR3 has 17 residues. CDR3 nucleotide sequence: TGTGCCAGCAGTTTACGCCGACAGTGGGTCTCCTACAATGAGCAGTTCTTC. Its protein is CASSLRRQWVSYNEQFF. Together with reference TRBV28 and TRBJ2-1, the CDR3 gives the full variable domain: DVKVTQSSRYLVKRTGEKVFLECVQDMDHENMFWYRQDPGLGLRLIYFSYDVKMKEKGDIPEGYSVSREKKERFSLILESASTNQTSMYLCASSLRRQWVSYNEQFFGPGTRLTVL.

The J gene is TRBJ2-7, the V gene TRBV28; tentative D call: TRBD1 (6 bases). The length of the CDR3 is 11 residues. The germline V gene encodes CDR1 MDHEN and CDR2 SYDVKM. Trimming shortened V by 5 bases and J by 10 bases, and 12 bases separated the two germline ends. The CDR3, as DNA: TGTGCCAGCAGTGGGGGACACCCTCAGTACTTC. Its protein product is CASSGGHPQYF.

The chain has TRBV9 and TRBJ2-1; 12 nucleotides align to TRBD2. V lost 0 bases and J lost 5; bases outside the gene matches: 9. Germline loops: CDR1 SGDLS, CDR2 YYNGEE. The CDR3 length is 18 residues. CDR3 sequence: CASSVDAGGLAGHNEQFF. CDR3 nucleotides: TGTGCCAGCAGCGTAGATGCGGGGGGACTAGCGGGTCACAATGAGCAGTTCTTC.

The rearrangement links TRBV7-2 to TRBJ2-6; unclear D gene. The CDR3 contains 15 residues. CDR1 and CDR2 from the germline V gene are SGHTA and FQGNSA. V lost 0 bases to trimming and J lost 2 bases, with 5 bases between them. The CDR3 spells CASSLAPAGANVLTF. The CDR3 nucleotides are TGTGCCAGCAGCTTAGCCCCGGCTGGGGCCAACGTCCTGACTTTC.

In this sample, this clone turned up a few times. V gene TRBV27 combines with J gene TRBJ2-4; the match to TRBD2 covers 7 bases. This CDR3 contains 15 residues. Germline V CDR1 and CDR2: MNHEY, SMNVEV (reference sequence). V lost 6 bases, J lost 8 bases, and 13 bases stayed unmatched. The CDR3 sequence: CASRLSVGGHHIQYF. As DNA, the CDR3 is TGTGCCAGCAGATTGTCCGTGGGAGGGCATCACATTCAGTACTTC.

This chain links TRBV15 with TRBJ2-3, with no clear D. CDR3 size: 13 residues. V lost 0 bases to trimming and J lost 8 bases, with 9 bases between them. Germline CDR1 is LNHNV and CDR2 is YYDKDF (reference sequence). The CDR3 is CATSRDRTGTQYF. The CDR3 bases are TGTGCCACCAGCAGAGATCGTACGGGTACGCAGTATTTT. The variable domain in full, with the rest retrieved from reference TRBV15 and TRBJ2-3, is DAMVIQNPRYQVTQFGKPVTLSCSQTLNHNVMYWYQQKSSQAPKLLFHYYDKDFNNEADTPDNFQSRRPNTSFCFLDIRSPGLGDTAMYLCATSRDRTGTQYFGPGTRLTVL.

This clone occurred once. This CDR3 is CASRRQGGGPTDTQYF. The CDR3 DNA reads TGTGCCAGCCGTAGGCAGGGAGGGGGGCCCACAGATACGCAGTATTTT. The chain uses TRBV11-2 and TRBJ2-3; tentative D call: TRBD2 (7 bases). The CDR3 spans 16 residues. The V gene lost 8 bases and the J gene lost 2 bases, with 20 bases spanning the gap. Germline assignment: CDR1 SGHAT and CDR2 FQNNGV.

The chain links TRBV5-6 to TRBJ2-1, with D perhaps matching TRBD2 (6 bases). This CDR3 is built from 16 residues. From germline, CDR1 is SGHDT and CDR2 YYEEEE. V gave up 4 bases and J gave up 7 bases, with 21 bases separating them. The CDR3 DNA reads TGTGCCAGCAGCCAAGAGCGCGGAGGGCCTGGAAATGAGCAGTTCTTC. Protein: CASSQERGGPGNEQFF. Using reference TRBV5-6 and TRBJ2-1 for the parts outside the CDR3, the full variable domain is DAGVTQSPTHLIKTRGQQVTLRCSPKSGHDTVSWYQQALGQGPQFIFQYYEEEERQRGNFPDRFSGHQFPNYSSELNVNALLLGDSALYLCASSQERGGPGNEQFFGPGTRLTVL.

This clone was counted a single time. V usage is TRBV2 and J usage is TRBJ1-5; D perhaps matches TRBD1 (5 bases). Germline lookup yields CDR1 SNHLY and CDR2 FYNNEI. The CDR3 spans 15 residues. Trimming cost V 5 bases and J 2 bases, with 13 bases left between them. The DNA of the CDR3 is TGTGCCAGCAGTAGAGAAAAACAGGGCAATCAGCCCCAGCATTTT. Encoded protein: CASSREKQGNQPQHF.

The chain is built from TRBV18 and TRBJ2-5, with D perhaps given as TRBD1 or TRBD2 (5 bases each). The V gene lost 0 bases and the J gene lost 4 bases, with 18 bases spanning the gap. CDR1 and CDR2 (germline): KGHSH, LQKENI. There are 17 residues in the CDR3. In nucleotides, the CDR3 is TGTGCCAGCTCACCACCGAGGGGATCGGGCGGTGGAGAGACCCAGTACTTC. This translates into CASSPPRGSGGGETQYF.

This chain uses TRBV6-5 with TRBJ1-5; D remains unclear. V lost 7 bases and J lost 4, with 11 bases in between. There are 13 residues in the CDR3. Germline lookup yields CDR1 MNHEY and CDR2 SVGAGI. The CDR3 DNA sequence: TGTGCCAGCAATAGCGGGAGAAATCAGCCCCAGCATTTT. Its protein is CASNSGRNQPQHF.

V is TRBV18 and J is TRBJ2-3; D unclear. The CDR3 consists of 14 residues. Deletions cut 3 bases from V and 3 bases from J, with 10 bases between. CDR1 is KGHSH, CDR2 LQKENI, per germline. The CDR3 protein is CASSPDLRTDTQYF. The CDR3 nucleotides read TGTGCCAGCTCACCGGATTTGCGGACAGATACGCAGTATTTT.

The CDR3 DNA sequence: TGTGCCAGCAGCTTGGGACTAGCGGTGAGCACAGATACGCAGTATTTT. As protein: CASSLGLAVSTDTQYF. The chain links TRBV5-6 to TRBJ2-3, with 9 positions matching TRBD2. CDR1 is SGHDT, CDR2 YYEEEE, per germline. This CDR3 contains 16 residues. V lost 0 bases, J lost 0 bases, and 2 bases stayed unmatched.

The chain has TRBV18 and TRBJ2-5; D is unclear. The CDR3 extends over 12 amino acids. CDR1 and CDR2 (germline): KGHSH, LQKENI. The ends were cut back, 3 bases at V and 2 bases at J, with 4 bases in the middle. CDR3: CASSPEQETQYF. The CDR3, as DNA: TGTGCCAGCTCACCCGAGCAAGAGACCCAGTACTTC.

The chain links TRBV5-1 to TRBJ2-7, with D possibly matching TRBD2 (5 bases). Germline lookup yields CDR1 SGHRS and CDR2 YFSETQ. Trimming cost V 0 bases and J 6 bases, with 10 bases left between them. This CDR3 is 13 amino acids long. The CDR3 sequence: CASSLALEVEQYF. The CDR3 DNA reads as TGCGCCAGCAGCTTGGCCCTGGAGGTCGAGCAGTACTTC.

The chain is built from TRBV18 and TRBJ2-4; TRBD1 might be the D (6 bases). The CDR3 spans 17 residues. Trimming pared 1 base from V and 1 base from J, leaving 14 bases between. Germline CDR1 KGHSH, CDR2 LQKENI. Written as DNA, the CDR3 is TGTGCCAGCTCACCACTACAGGGTGGCGTGGCCAAAAACATTCAGTACTTC. It yields the protein CASSPLQGGVAKNIQYF.

The J gene is TRBJ2-1, the V gene TRBV28; no firm D call. CDR3 length: 9 amino acids. Germline V gene data show CDR1 as MDHEN and CDR2 as SYDVKM. V was pared by 8 bases and J by 11 bases, with 7 bases between. The CDR3 sequence: CASGPQQFF. The CDR3 DNA reads as TGTGCCAGCGGCCCTCAGCAGTTCTTC.

The genes are TRBV7-2 and TRBJ2-3; D gene ambiguous. Looked up from germline, CDR1 is SGHTA and CDR2 is FQGNSA. V lost 5 bases, J lost 6 bases, and 9 bases lay in between. This CDR3 comprises 12 residues. The CDR3 DNA reads TGTGCCAGCAGCGCCTACTCGGATACGCAGTATTTT. This codes for CASSAYSDTQYF.

The J gene is TRBJ2-5, the V gene TRBV11-2; TRBD2 matches 8 bases. The J segment lost 4 bases and the V segment lost 3 bases, leaving 7 bases of the junction unmatched. The germline V gene encodes CDR1 SGHAT and CDR2 FQNNGV. The CDR3 totals 15 residues. The CDR3 loop is CASSFDGRAAETQYF. The DNA of the CDR3 is TGTGCCAGCAGCTTTGACGGGAGGGCCGCAGAGACCCAGTACTTC.

The chain uses TRBV6-4 and TRBJ2-1; the match to TRBD1 covers 11 bases. CDR3 length: 16 amino acids. Germline CDR1 is MRHNA and CDR2 is SNTAGT. V lost 6 bases to trimming and J lost 6 bases; unmatched junction nucleotides: 10. CDR3 protein: CASSPVGTGGFNEQFF. In nucleotides, the CDR3 is TGTGCCAGCAGCCCCGTTGGGACAGGGGGATTCAATGAGCAGTTCTTC.

CDR3 coding DNA: TGTGCCAGCTCACTTAGCGGGAGAGGTGCGGAGACCCAGTACTTC. Its protein product is CASSLSGRGAETQYF. The chain joins TRBV18 to TRBJ2-5; 9 bases are shared with TRBD2. The CDR3 consists of 15 residues. Germline CDR1 KGHSH, CDR2 LQKENI. Unmatched junction bases numbered 8, after V lost 4 bases and J lost 5 bases.

The J gene is TRBJ2-3, the V gene TRBV30, with a tentative D call TRBD2 (7 bases). Germline CDR1 reads GTSNPN; CDR2 reads SVGIG (reference sequence). This CDR3 region has 14 residues. The germline V and J ends were trimmed by 0 bases and 6 bases, with 13 bases remaining between them. The CDR3 loop is CAWSVRGGSDTQYF. The CDR3 DNA sequence: TGTGCCTGGAGTGTACGCGGGGGCTCGGATACGCAGTATTTT.

The chain has TRBV29-1 and TRBJ1-2, with D tentatively TRBD1 (6 bases). Trimming left V 3 bases short and J 5 bases short, with 28 bases between. This CDR3 is built from 18 residues. Germline V gene data show CDR1 as SQVTM and CDR2 as ANQGSEA. The CDR3: CSVDVVFGTIRELYGYTF. Here the CDR3 DNA reads TGCAGCGTTGATGTCGTGTTTGGGACAATCAGAGAGCTGTATGGCTACACCTTC. Using reference TRBV29-1 and TRBJ1-2 for the parts outside the CDR3, the full variable domain is SAVISQKPSRDICQRGTSLTIQCQVDSQVTMMFWYRQQPGQSLTLIATANQGSEATYESGFVIDKFPISRPNLTFSTLTVSNMSPEDSSIYLCSVDVVFGTIRELYGYTFGSGTRLTVV.

This clone appeared many times. CDR3 sequence reads: CASSAEQGNTEAFF. For the CDR3, the DNA is TGTGCCAGCAGCGCAGAGCAGGGGAACACTGAAGCTTTCTTT. This rearrangement joins TRBV7-9 to TRBJ1-1; D is possibly TRBD1 (5 bases). This CDR3 spans 14 amino acids. The germline V gene encodes CDR1 SEHNR and CDR2 FQNEAQ (reference sequence). Trimming removed 5 bases at V and 1 base at J, with 11 bases between.